The clone carrying this TCR beta chain was counted at least ten times. What it binds is not known. This record belongs to a study of regulatory T cells in long-lasting Graves disease. Regarding the study as a whole: Newly diagnosed Graves' patients had higher TCR diversity than persistent ones.

CDR3 length: 15 amino acids. The J segment lost 1 base and the V segment lost 5 bases, leaving 4 bases of the junction unmatched. Germline-derived CDR1 and CDR2 are MDHEN and SYDVKM. HTBI primers from iRepertoire and Arm-PCR of CDR3 regions yielded the TCR beta libraries. TCRdb reprocessed the multiplex PCR reads with MiXCR, giving one entry per CDR3 protein. This sample has 400,000 to 500,000 distinct CDR3 sequences, with roughly a fifth found just once. Sample time point: persistent/refractory GD, antithyroid drugs over 5 years with positive TRAb. Researchers made the TCR library from RNA that was extracted from PBMCs. Graves' disease diagnoses followed American Thyroid Association guidelines.

The starting material was peripheral blood mononuclear cells (PBMCs), obtained when the disease was refractory, from a patient treated with antithyroid drugs. The chain combines TRBV28 with TRBJ2-2; 7 nucleotides match TRBD1. This receptor was obtained from a female donor with Graves disease. The CDR3 loop is CASSPWTGNTGELFF. The CDR3 coding sequence is TGTGCCAGCAGTCCATGGACAGGGAACACCGGGGAGCTGTTTTTT.